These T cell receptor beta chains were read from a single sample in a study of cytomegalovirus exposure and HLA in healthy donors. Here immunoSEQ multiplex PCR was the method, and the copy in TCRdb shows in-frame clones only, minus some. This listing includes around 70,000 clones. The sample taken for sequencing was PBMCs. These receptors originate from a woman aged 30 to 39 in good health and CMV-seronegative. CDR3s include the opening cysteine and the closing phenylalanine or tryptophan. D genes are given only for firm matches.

CDR3 protein: CSVGRVRGTGELFF
CDR3 DNA: TGCAGCGTTGGCAGGGTCAGGGGAACCGGGGAGCTGTTTTTT
J gene: TRBJ2-2
D gene: .
V gene: TRBV29-1

CDR3 protein: CARILDRRMNTEAFF
CDR3 DNA: TGTGCCAGAATTCTGGACAGGCGCATGAACACTGAAGCTTTCTTT
J gene: TRBJ1-1
D gene: TRBD1
V gene: TRBV19

CDR3 protein: CASSQEPTGFSSEQFF
CDR3 DNA: TGCGCCAGCAGCCAGGAACCGACAGGGTTTTCGAGTGAGCAGTTCTTC
J gene: TRBJ2-1
D gene: TRBD1
V gene: TRBV4-1

CDR3 protein: CSGLQGDNEQFF
CDR3 DNA: TGCAGCGGTCTACAGGGGGACAATGAGCAGTTCTTC
J gene: TRBJ2-1
D gene: TRBD1
V gene: TRBV29-1

CDR3 protein: CASSPQASGQKRPQYF
CDR3 DNA: TGTGCCAGCTCACCTCAGGCATCGGGACAAAAGAGACCCCAGTACTTC
J gene: TRBJ2-5
D gene: .
V gene: TRBV18

CDR3 protein: CASRDPGGGYTF
CDR3 DNA: TGCGCCAGCAGGGACCCCGGGGGTGGCTACACCTTC
J gene: TRBJ1-2
D gene: .
V gene: TRBV5-1

CDR3 protein: CASIKGQGADTQYF
CDR3 DNA: TGTGCCAGCATAAAGGGACAGGGCGCAGATACGCAGTATTTT
J gene: TRBJ2-3
D gene: TRBD1
V gene: TRBV2

CDR3 protein: CASRLAQNEQFF
CDR3 DNA: TGTGCCAGCCGACTAGCGCAGAATGAGCAGTTCTTC
J gene: TRBJ2-1
D gene: TRBD2
V gene: TRBV27

CDR3 protein: CASSPAGRGYVGGELFF
CDR3 DNA: TGTGCCAGCAGCCCAGCGGGTAGGGGCTACGTGGGCGGGGAGCTGTTTTTT
J gene: TRBJ2-2
D gene: .
V gene: TRBV9

CDR3 protein: CASSVSRAGTQYF
CDR3 DNA: TGTGCCAGCAGTGTCTCCAGGGCGGGGACGCAGTATTTT
J gene: TRBJ2-3
D gene: .
V gene: TRBV27

CDR3 protein: CASSPSGQETQYF
CDR3 DNA: TGTGCCAGCAGTCCCTCGGGGCAAGAGACCCAGTACTTC
J gene: TRBJ2-5
D gene: .
V gene: TRBV28